The 6 T cell receptor beta chains below come from one sample, sequenced in a study of monozygotic twins with inflammatory bowel disease. TCRdb re-called the 5' RACE reads; one entry per CDR3 protein, DNA not given. The clone table shows about 380,000 distinct CDR3 sequences, with the ten largest holding just over 2.5%. The specimen was blood. The receptors come from a human donor with ulcerative colitis or Crohn's disease, or a healthy co-twin of an affected twin (not recorded which).

V is TRBV7-2 and J is TRBJ2-3; TCRdb's D call, TRBD1, is unchecked because there is no DNA. The CDR3 length is 18 residues. Germline CDR1 SGHTA, CDR2 FQGNSA. The CDR3 reads CASSLAFPHWRSTDTQYF. The full variable domain, with the rest looked up from reference TRBV7-2 and TRBJ2-3, is GAGVSQSPSNKVTEKGKDVELRCDPISGHTALYWYRQSLGQGLEFLIYFQGNSAPDKSGLPSDRFSAERTGGSVSTLTIQRTQQEDSAVYLCASSLAFPHWRSTDTQYFGPGTRLTVL.

The rearrangement links TRBV28 to TRBJ2-3; the D call of TRBD1 rests on TCRdb alone, since no DNA is present to check it. The germline gives CDR1 MDHEN, CDR2 SYDVKM. This CDR3 is built from 17 residues. CDR3 amino acids: CASRGWGVTTSTDTQYF.

This sequence joins TRBV5-1 and TRBJ2-2. The CDR3 is 13 residues long. Germline-derived CDR1 and CDR2 are SGHRS and YFSETQ. CDR3 amino acids: CASSLEAIGELFF.

The chain uses TRBV7-2 and TRBJ2-3; the TCRdb D gene call, TRBD2, has no DNA to confirm it. Per the germline V gene, CDR1 is SGHTA and CDR2 is FQGNSA. This CDR3 is 13 amino acids long. Here the CDR3 reads CASSLGASGSQYF.

The rearrangement uses TRBV18 and TRBJ1-1. CDR1 KGHSH and CDR2 LQKENI come from the germline V gene. The CDR3 has 13 residues. CDR3 amino acids: CASSPGGVTEAFF.

The CDR3: CASSLVIGAEAFF. The rearrangement links TRBV7-2 to TRBJ1-1. Germline CDR1 SGHTA, CDR2 FQGNSA. The CDR3 runs to 13 residues.